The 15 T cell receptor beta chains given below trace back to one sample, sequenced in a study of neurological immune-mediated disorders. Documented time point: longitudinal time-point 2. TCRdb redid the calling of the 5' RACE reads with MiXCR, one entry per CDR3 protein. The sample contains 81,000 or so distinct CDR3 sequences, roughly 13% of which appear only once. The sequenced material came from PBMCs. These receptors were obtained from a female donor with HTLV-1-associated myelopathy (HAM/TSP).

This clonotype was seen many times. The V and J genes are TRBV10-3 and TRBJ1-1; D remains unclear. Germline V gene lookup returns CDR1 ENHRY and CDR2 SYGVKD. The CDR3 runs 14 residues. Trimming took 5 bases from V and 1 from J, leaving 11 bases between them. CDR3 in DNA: TGTGCCATCAGTCCAAAGGGCCAGAACACTGAAGCTTTCTTT. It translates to CAISPKGQNTEAFF.

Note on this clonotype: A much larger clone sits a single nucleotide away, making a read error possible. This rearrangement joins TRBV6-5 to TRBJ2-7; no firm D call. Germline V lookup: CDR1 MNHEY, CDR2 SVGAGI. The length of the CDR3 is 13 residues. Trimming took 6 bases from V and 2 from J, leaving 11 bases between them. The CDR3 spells CASSSHVTYEQYF. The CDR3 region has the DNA TGTGCCAGCAGCTCACATGTGACCTACGAGCAGTACTTC.

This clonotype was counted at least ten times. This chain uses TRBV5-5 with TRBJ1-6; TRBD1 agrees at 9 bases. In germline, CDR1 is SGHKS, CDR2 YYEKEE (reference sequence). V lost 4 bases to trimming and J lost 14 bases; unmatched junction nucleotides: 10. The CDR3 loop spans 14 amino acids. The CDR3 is CASSQGTGFLALHF. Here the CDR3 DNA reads TGTGCCAGCAGCCAGGGGACAGGGTTCTTAGCCCTCCACTTT.

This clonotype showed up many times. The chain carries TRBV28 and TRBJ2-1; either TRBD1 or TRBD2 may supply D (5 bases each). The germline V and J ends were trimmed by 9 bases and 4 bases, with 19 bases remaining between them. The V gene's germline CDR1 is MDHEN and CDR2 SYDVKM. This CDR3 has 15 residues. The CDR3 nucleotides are TGTGCCAGTACTCTCCTTGAGGGGAGATACAATGAGCAGTTCTTC. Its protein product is CASTLLEGRYNEQFF.

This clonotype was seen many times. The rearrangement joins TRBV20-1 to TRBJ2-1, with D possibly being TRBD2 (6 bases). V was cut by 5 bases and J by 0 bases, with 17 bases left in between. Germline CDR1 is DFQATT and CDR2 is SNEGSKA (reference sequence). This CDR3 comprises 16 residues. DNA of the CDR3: TGCAGTGCTGTGGAGCCGGGCGGGAACTCCTACAATGAGCAGTTCTTC. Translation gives CSAVEPGGNSYNEQFF.

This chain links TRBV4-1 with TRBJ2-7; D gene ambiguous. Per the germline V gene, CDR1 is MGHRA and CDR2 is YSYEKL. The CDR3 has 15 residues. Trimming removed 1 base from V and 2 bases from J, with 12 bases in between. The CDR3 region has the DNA TGCGCCAGCAGCCAAGCCCCCTTGGGGACCTACGAGCAGTACTTC. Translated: CASSQAPLGTYEQYF.

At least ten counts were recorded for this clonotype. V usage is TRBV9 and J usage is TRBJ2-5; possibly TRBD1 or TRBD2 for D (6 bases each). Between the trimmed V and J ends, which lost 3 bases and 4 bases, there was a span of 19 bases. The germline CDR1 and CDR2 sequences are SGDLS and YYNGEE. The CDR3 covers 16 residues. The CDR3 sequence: CASSENPGAEGETQYF. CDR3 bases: TGTGCCAGCAGCGAGAACCCGGGGGCCGAGGGAGAGACCCAGTACTTC.

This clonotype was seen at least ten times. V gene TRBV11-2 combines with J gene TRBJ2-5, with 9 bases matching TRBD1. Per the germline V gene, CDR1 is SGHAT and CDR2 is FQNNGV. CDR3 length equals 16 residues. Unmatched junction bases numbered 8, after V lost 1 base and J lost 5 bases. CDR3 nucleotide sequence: TGTGCCAGCAGCTTAGTCGCACAGGGGGCTGAGGAGACCCAGTACTTC. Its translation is CASSLVAQGAEETQYF.

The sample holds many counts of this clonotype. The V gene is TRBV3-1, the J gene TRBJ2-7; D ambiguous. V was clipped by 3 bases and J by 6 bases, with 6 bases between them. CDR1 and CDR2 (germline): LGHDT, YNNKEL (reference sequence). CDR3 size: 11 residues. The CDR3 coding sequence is TGTGCCAGCAGCCAGACCGGCGAGCAGTACTTC. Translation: CASSQTGEQYF.

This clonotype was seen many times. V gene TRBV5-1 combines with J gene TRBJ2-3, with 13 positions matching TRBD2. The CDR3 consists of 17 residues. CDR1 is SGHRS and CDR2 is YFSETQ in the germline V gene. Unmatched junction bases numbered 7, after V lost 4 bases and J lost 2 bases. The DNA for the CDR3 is TGCGCCAGCAGCACGACTAGCGGGGGGCAGGACACAGATACGCAGTATTTT. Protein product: CASSTTSGGQDTDTQYF.

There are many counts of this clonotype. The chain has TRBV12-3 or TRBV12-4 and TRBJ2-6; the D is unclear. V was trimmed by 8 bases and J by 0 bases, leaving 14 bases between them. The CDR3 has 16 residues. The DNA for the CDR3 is TGTGCCAGCTCCCGGGCAGGCTTCTCTGGGGCCAACGTCCTGACTTTC. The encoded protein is CASSRAGFSGANVLTF.

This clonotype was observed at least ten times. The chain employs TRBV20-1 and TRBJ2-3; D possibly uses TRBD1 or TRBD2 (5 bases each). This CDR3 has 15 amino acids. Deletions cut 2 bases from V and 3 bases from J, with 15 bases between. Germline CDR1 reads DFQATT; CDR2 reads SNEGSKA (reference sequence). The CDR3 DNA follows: TGCAGTGCTAGAACGGGGCCTCGGGTGACAGATACGCAGTATTTT. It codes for CSARTGPRVTDTQYF.

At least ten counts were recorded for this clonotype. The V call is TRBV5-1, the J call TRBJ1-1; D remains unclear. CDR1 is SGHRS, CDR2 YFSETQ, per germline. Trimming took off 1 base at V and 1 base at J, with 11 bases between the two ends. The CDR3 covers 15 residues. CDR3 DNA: TGCGCCAGCAGCTTGTTAGGTCAGTCGAACACTGAAGCTTTCTTT. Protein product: CASSLLGQSNTEAFF.

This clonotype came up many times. This CDR3 is CASSQYLGQSYEQYF. Written as DNA, the CDR3 is TGCGCCAGCAGCCAATATCTAGGACAGTCCTACGAGCAGTACTTC. The rearrangement joins TRBV4-1 to TRBJ2-7; D possibly corresponds to TRBD1 (6 bases). The V end was cut by 2 bases, the J end by 1 base, with 12 bases between. Germline CDR1 MGHRA, CDR2 YSYEKL. The CDR3 contains 15 residues.

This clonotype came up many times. The CDR3 DNA is TGCAGTGCTAGCTTAACAACAGATACGCAGTATTTT. Protein sequence: CSASLTTDTQYF. This sequence joins TRBV20-1 and TRBJ2-3; the D is unclear. The CDR3 totals 12 residues. The V end was cut by 3 bases, the J end by 3 bases, with 7 bases between. Germline V gene lookup returns CDR1 DFQATT and CDR2 SNEGSKA (reference sequence).